One and the same sample provided the 14 T cell receptor beta chains below, sequenced in a study of T-cell reconstitution after alpha-beta-depleted transplantation in children. Using unique molecular identifiers, the investigators prepared the TCRbeta library. TCRdb used MiXCR to reprocess the PCR reads, holding one entry per CDR3 protein. The repertoire holds some 120,000 distinct CDR3 sequences, with approximately 10% as singletons. Source: PBMCs, taken before TCRalphabeta/CD19-depleted stem cell transplant. The receptors were sampled from a boy aged 2 to 9 with acute lymphoblastic leukemia, due to receive a stem cell transplant.

The V gene is TRBV20-1, the J gene TRBJ2-7; TRBD1 agrees at 9 bases. Germline assignment: CDR1 DFQATT and CDR2 SNEGSKA (reference sequence). With V trimmed by 4 bases and J by 2 bases, 12 bases remained unmatched. CDR3 size: 16 residues. In DNA, the CDR3 is TGCAGTGCTACTAAACCCGGGACAGGGAGACCCTACGAGCAGTACTTC. The encoded protein is CSATKPGTGRPYEQYF.

The V call is TRBV25-1, the J call TRBJ2-5; 8 bases are a match to TRBD2. Germline CDR1 is MGHDK and CDR2 is SYGVNS. Trimming took 1 base from V and 5 from J; bases not matched to a gene: 3. CDR3 length: 14 residues. The CDR3 spells CASSESGGHETQYF. The DNA of the CDR3 is TGTGCCAGCAGTGAATCGGGAGGGCACGAGACCCAGTACTTC. The complete variable domain, with remaining parts taken from reference TRBV25-1 and TRBJ2-5, reads EADIYQTPRYLVIGTGKKITLECSQTMGHDKMYWYQQDPGMELHLIHYSYGVNSTEKGDLSSESTVSRIRTEHFPLTLESARPSHTSQYLCASSESGGHETQYFGPGTRLLVL.

CDR3: CSARRPREAHYNEQFF. The CDR3 nucleotides read TGCAGTGCGCGCCGCCCCCGGGAGGCCCACTACAATGAGCAGTTCTTC. V gene TRBV20-1 combines with J gene TRBJ2-1; 7 nucleotides match TRBD2. Looked up from germline, CDR1 is DFQATT and CDR2 is SNEGSKA (reference sequence). Trimming cost V 6 bases and J 3 bases; bases outside gene matches: 14. This CDR3 has 16 amino acids.

The chain is built from TRBV7-2 and TRBJ1-2; D is unresolved. CDR1 is SGHTA, CDR2 FQGNSA, per germline. V was shortened by 5 bases and J by 7 bases, with 14 bases between the two germline ends. The CDR3 consists of 13 residues. The CDR3 region has the DNA TGTGCCAGCAGCCCCCCCACGGGGTCTGGCTACACCTTC. It translates to CASSPPTGSGYTF.

This clonotype occurred a few times. The chain recombines TRBV5-8 with TRBJ1-4, with 7 bases aligning to TRBD1. The CDR3 contains 14 residues. V lost 5 bases and J lost 8; bases outside the gene matches: 9. Germline CDR1 and CDR2: SGHTS and YDEGEE. This CDR3 is CASRPGQPGEKLFF. The CDR3 DNA is TGTGCCAGCAGACCGGGACAGCCTGGGGAAAAACTGTTTTTT.

V and J are TRBV18 and TRBJ1-5; D unresolved. Germline assignment: CDR1 KGHSH and CDR2 LQKENI. Between the trimmed V and J ends, which lost 6 bases and 9 bases, there was a span of 15 bases. The CDR3 contains 13 residues. CDR3 DNA: TGTGCCAGCTCCGCAACCGGCCTGTCGCCCCAGCATTTT. Protein product: CASSATGLSPQHF.

This clonotype appeared many times. The gene calls are TRBV5-1 and TRBJ2-7; D uncertain. This CDR3 has 13 residues. Germline assignment: CDR1 SGHRS and CDR2 YFSETQ. Trimming cost V 3 bases and J 3 bases, with 10 bases left between them. CDR3 loop: CASSYSVDYEQYF. CDR3 DNA sequence: TGCGCCAGCAGCTACAGCGTTGACTACGAGCAGTACTTC.

About this clonotype: Possible read error: a much larger clone is one base away. V is TRBV5-6 and J is TRBJ2-7; D uncertain. V lost 4 bases to trimming and J lost 4 bases, with 9 bases between them. The CDR3 has 12 amino acids. From germline, CDR1 is SGHDT and CDR2 YYEEEE. Here the CDR3 reads CASSAGLYEQYF. The CDR3, as DNA: TGTGCCAGCAGCGCCGGGCTTTACGAGCAGTACTTC.

This clonotype was recorded a few times. V gene TRBV5-1 combines with J gene TRBJ2-2; D not certain. The germline V and J ends were trimmed by 4 bases and 3 bases, with 13 bases remaining between them. This CDR3 has 15 amino acids. Germline V gene data show CDR1 as SGHRS and CDR2 as YFSETQ. For the CDR3, the DNA is TGCGCCAGCAGCCCCCAGCCCCTGGACACCGGGGAGCTGTTTTTT. Amino acids: CASSPQPLDTGELFF.

This clonotype was seen more than once but under ten times. V gene TRBV10-3 combines with J gene TRBJ2-7; perhaps D is TRBD1 or TRBD2 (5 bases each). With 2 bases removed from V and 5 bases from J, the gap between germline ends came to 19 bases. This CDR3 has 16 residues. Germline-derived CDR1 and CDR2 are ENHRY and SYGVKD. The CDR3: CAISEPLTRGNNEQYF. The CDR3 bases are TGTGCCATCAGTGAGCCACTTACGAGGGGCAATAACGAGCAGTACTTC.

This clonotype was seen only a few times. The rearrangement uses TRBV5-1 and TRBJ1-4; D is possibly TRBD1 (6 bases). This CDR3 is built from 15 residues. From germline, CDR1 is SGHRS and CDR2 YFSETQ. The V end was cut by 4 bases, the J end by 8 bases, with 18 bases between. CDR3 DNA: TGCGCCAGCAGCCCCTACTCGGGGGCAAGGGAAAAACTGTTTTTT. Translating it yields CASSPYSGAREKLFF. The full variable domain, its missing parts supplied by reference TRBV5-1 and TRBJ1-4, is KAGVTQTPRYLIKTRGQQVTLSCSPISGHRSVSWYQQTPGQGLQFLFEYFSETQRNKGNFPGRFSGRQFSNSRSEMNVSTLELGDSALYLCASSPYSGAREKLFFGSGTQLSVL.

Ten or more counts support this clonotype. The gene calls are TRBV6-5 and TRBJ2-7; 9 bases line up with TRBD2. Per the germline V gene, CDR1 is MNHEY and CDR2 is SVGAGI. The CDR3 contains 16 residues. The J segment lost 2 bases and the V segment lost 2 bases, leaving 7 bases of the junction unmatched. The CDR3 bases are TGTGCCAGCAGTTACAGACTAGCGGAGACCCCCTACGAGCAGTACTTC. This encodes CASSYRLAETPYEQYF.

The gene calls are TRBV5-5 and TRBJ1-1; D is possibly TRBD1 (5 bases). The CDR3 is 13 amino acids. The V gene lost 0 bases and the J gene lost 4 bases, with 7 bases spanning the gap. In germline, CDR1 is SGHKS, CDR2 YYEKEE (reference sequence). The CDR3 DNA reads as TGTGCCAGCAGCTTGGCCAGGGCCACTGAAGCTTTCTTT. Encoded protein: CASSLARATEAFF.

The chain employs TRBV9 and TRBJ2-6; weak D call: TRBD1 (6 bases). Per the germline V gene, CDR1 is SGDLS and CDR2 is YYNGEE. V dropped 4 bases and J dropped 0 bases, with 11 bases sitting between them. CDR3 length: 16 amino acids. The CDR3 spells CASSPRGDSGANVLTF. The CDR3 nucleotides are TGTGCCAGCAGCCCCAGGGGAGACTCTGGGGCCAACGTCCTGACTTTC.